These T cell receptor beta chains were read from a single sample in a study of shared T cell receptors in the human thymus. Using immunoSEQ multiplex PCR, the repertoire was profiled, and TCRdb retains in-frame clones only, with some absent. The table includes some 640,000 clones, 70% to 90% detected once. This same sample was also part of a study on human thymus T cells.

Sequenced sample: thymocytes. Receptors were obtained from a boy under two years old with a congenital heart defect. Both conserved end residues are part of each CDR3. Fields, in order: J gene, clone size, V gene, D gene, CDR3 DNA, CDR3 protein. A D gene is named only where the DNA matches it firmly. Size is stated for part of the rows, as once, few or many counts, or as a class when the clone is expanded.

>TRBJ1-2|NA|TRBV4-3|NA
TGCGCCAGCAGCCAAGGGGGTGAGGGCGAGGACTATGGCTACACCTTC
CASSQGGEGEDYGYTF
>TRBJ2-2|NA|TRBV18|NA
TGTGCCAGCTCACCACAGGGGTACACCGGGGAGCTGTTTTTT
CASSPQGYTGELFF
>TRBJ2-3|NA|TRBV5-1|TRBD2
TGCGCCAGCAGCTCCACTAGCGGGGGGGATTCTAGCACAGATACGCAGTATTTT
CASSSTSGGDSSTDTQYF
>TRBJ2-2|NA|TRBV7-2|TRBD2
TGTGCCAGCAGCTTAGCGCCCCGATCGGGACTAGCGGGAGGGCCCACCGGGGAGCTGTTTTTT
CASSLAPRSGLAGGPTGELFF
>TRBJ1-2|NA|TRBV5-1|TRBD1
TGCGCCAGCAGCATAGGACAGGTTAGCTATGGCTACACCTTC
CASSIGQVSYGYTF
>TRBJ2-7|NA|TRBV9|NA
TGTGCCAGCAGCCCCTCTGGTTCAGGGCCCTCCTACGAGCAGTACTTC
CASSPSGSGPSYEQYF
>TRBJ2-7|NA|TRBV5-1|NA
TGCGCCAGCAGCTTGGAACAGACTAGGGACGAGCAGTACTTC
CASSLEQTRDEQYF
>TRBJ1-2|NA|TRBV12-5|TRBD1
TGTGCTAGTGGCCATACCCTCGGGGGACAGGGGGCAGGCTACACCTTC
CASGHTLGGQGAGYTF
>TRBJ1-4|NA|TRBV6-1|NA
TGTGCCAGCAGTGAGGGCGAAAAACTGTTTTTT
CASSEGEKLFF
>TRBJ2-7|NA|TRBV18|TRBD2
TGTGCCAGCTCACCGATTCTAGCGGGGGAGTACGAGCAGTACTTC
CASSPILAGEYEQYF
>TRBJ1-2|NA|TRBV5-1|NA
TGCGCCAGCAGCCAGAACCGGACAGTTGAGCAGAATTATGGCTACACCTTC
CASSQNRTVEQNYGYTF
>TRBJ1-5|NA|TRBV5-8|NA
TGTGCCAGCAGCTTGTTCTCAAAAACAGGTTGCAATCAGCCCCAGCATTTT
CASSLFSKTGCNQPQHF
>TRBJ2-3|NA|TRBV5-1|NA
TGCGCCAGCAGCGCGAACAGGGAAGGAGATACGCAGTATTTT
CASSANREGDTQYF
>TRBJ1-1|NA|TRBV14|NA
TGTGCCAGCAGCCAAGGTCAGGGCGGTTGGAAAACTGAAGCTTTCTTT
CASSQGQGGWKTEAFF
>TRBJ2-7|NA|TRBV28|TRBD1
TGTGCCAGCAGCCTGGGACAGGGGGCGCGGGAGCAGTACTTC
CASSLGQGAREQYF
>TRBJ1-5|NA|TRBV5-8|NA
TGTGCCAGCAGCTTCCACCGGGGGCCCCAGCATTTT
CASSFHRGPQHF
>TRBJ2-7|once|TRBV6-5|TRBD1
TGTGCCAGCAGTTACACGAGGGACAGCACCTACGAGCAGTACTTC
CASSYTRDSTYEQYF
>TRBJ1-2|NA|TRBV27|TRBD1
TGTGCCAGCAGTTTATGGGACAGGCGCTATGGCTACACCTTC
CASSLWDRRYGYTF
>TRBJ2-7|NA|TRBV4-3|TRBD1
TGCGCCAAAGCGTACGGGACAGGGGGTTCCGAGCAGTACTTC
CAKAYGTGGSEQYF
>TRBJ2-3|NA|TRBV9|TRBD2
TGTGCCAGCAGCGTAGGACGGGGGGATCCGATCTATACGCAGTATTTT
CASSVGRGDPIYTQYF
>TRBJ2-1|NA|TRBV9|TRBD2
TGTGCCAGCAGCGTAAGGCTAGCGGGAGAAACCTACAATGAGCAGTTCTTC
CASSVRLAGETYNEQFF
>TRBJ2-7|NA|TRBV27|NA
TGTGCCAGCAGTTTAACTAGCCCGTCCTACGAGCAGTACTTC
CASSLTSPSYEQYF
>TRBJ2-3|NA|TRBV4-3|TRBD2
TGCGCCAGCAGCCAATGGGCTAGCGGGTTACGCGAGGATACGCAGTATTTT
CASSQWASGLREDTQYF
>TRBJ1-3|NA|TRBV5-1|NA
TGCGCCAGCAGCCCCCATCGGAGCTCTGGAAACACCATATATTTT
CASSPHRSSGNTIYF
>TRBJ1-2|NA|TRBV5-1|NA
TGCGCCAGCAGCTTGGCTCCTCGGCGGGGCTATGGCTACACCTTC
CASSLAPRRGYGYTF
>TRBJ2-5|NA|TRBV4-1|NA
TGCGCCAGCAGCCAAGAGGAGAGAGGGCCTCAAGAGACCCAGTACTTC
CASSQEERGPQETQYF
>TRBJ1-2|NA|TRBV30|NA
TGTGCCTGGAGTCCCCCCGCAGGGAACTATGGCTACACCTTC
CAWSPPAGNYGYTF
>TRBJ2-7|NA|TRBV4-3|TRBD2
TGCGCCAGCAGCCAGACGCGGGGGACTAGGTGCGAGCAGTACTTC
CASSQTRGTRCEQYF
>TRBJ1-1|few|TRBV30|NA
TGTGCCTGGAGGGTCGAGAGGAACACTGAAGCTTTCTTT
CAWRVERNTEAFF
>TRBJ2-1|NA|TRBV4-3|NA
TGCGCCAGCAGCCAAGTTTTTTGGGGGAGGAATGAGCAGTTCTTC
CASSQVFWGRNEQFF
>TRBJ1-1|NA|TRBV27|TRBD1
TGTGCCAGCAGTTCTCATCCAGGGGGTCACGCTGAAGCTTTCTTT
CASSSHPGGHAEAFF
>TRBJ2-2|NA|TRBV29-1|TRBD1
TGCAGCGTTGAAGAAGGACAGGGGATTTTCGGGGAGCTGTTTTTT
CSVEEGQGIFGELFF
>TRBJ2-6|NA|TRBV5-6|TRBD1
TGTGCCAGCAGCTTGGCCGGGACAGGGGCTTCTGGGGCCAACGTCCTGACTTTC
CASSLAGTGASGANVLTF
>TRBJ2-2|NA|TRBV6-5|NA
TGTGCCAGCAGTTATTTCTCGGGAGACAACACCGGGGAGCTGTTTTTT
CASSYFSGDNTGELFF
>TRBJ1-2|NA|TRBV4-3|NA
TGCGCCAGCAGCCAAGTACGAGGGTGGGACTATGGCTACACCTTC
CASSQVRGWDYGYTF
>TRBJ2-7|NA|TRBV21-1|NA
TGTGCCAGCAGCCCTACAGCGGGAGGACCTTACGAGCAGTACTTC
CASSPTAGGPYEQYF
>TRBJ2-3|NA|TRBV4-3|TRBD2
TGCGCCAGCAGCCAAGAGGCGACTAGCGGGGGGGAGAGAACTAGCACAGATACGCAGTATTTT
CASSQEATSGGERTSTDTQYF
>TRBJ1-2|NA|TRBV5-4|TRBD1
TGTGCCAGCAGCTTCAAAAGAAGACAGGGGGTTGGCTACACCTTC
CASSFKRRQGVGYTF
>TRBJ1-1|NA|TRBV21-1|NA
TGTGCCAGCAGCAACCACCGAAACGGTGCAAACACTGAAGCTTTCTTT
CASSNHRNGANTEAFF
>TRBJ1-1|once|TRBV28|TRBD1
TGTGCCAGCAGTTTATCTGGCGGGACAGGGGGCACTGAAGCTTTCTTT
CASSLSGGTGGTEAFF
>TRBJ2-7|NA|TRBV6-1|TRBD1
TGTGCCAGCAAAGACAGGGGCGGATACGAGCAGTACTTC
CASKDRGGYEQYF
>TRBJ1-1|NA|TRBV4-3|NA
TGCGCCAGCGGCCAAGGCTACAGGGTTTGGACTGAAGCTTTCTTT
CASGQGYRVWTEAFF
>TRBJ1-1|NA|TRBV29-1|NA
TGCAGCGTGAAAAAAGTGGGACATTCCACTGAAGCTTTCTTT
CSVKKVGHSTEAFF
>TRBJ2-1|NA|TRBV4-3|NA
TGCGCCAGCAGCCAAGACGCGGGGAGCGATGAGCAGTTCTTC
CASSQDAGSDEQFF
>TRBJ1-1|few|TRBV10-2|TRBD1
TGCGCCAGCACCGGACAGGGGGGAAAGAACACTGAAGCTTTCTTT
CASTGQGGKNTEAFF
>TRBJ2-1|NA|TRBV11-1|TRBD2
TGTGCCAGCAGCCAAAAGACTAGCGGGTATGCTTACAATGAGCAGTTCTTC
CASSQKTSGYAYNEQFF